The 24 T cell receptor beta chains below all came from one sample that was sequenced in a study of T cells in localized non-small cell lung cancer. Profiling relied on immunoSEQ multiplex PCR, and the TCRdb table lists in-frame clones only, not all of them. The data show fewer than 35,000 clones, with about 89% seen just once and 2.5% to 3.5% held by the top ten. This material consisted of peripheral blood, taken before any cancer treatment. The receptors were sampled from a female donor older than 55 with stage I lung adenocarcinoma.

This sequence joins TRBV6-6 and TRBJ1-5; tentative D call: TRBD1 (6 bases). With 4 bases removed from V and 5 bases from J, the gap between germline ends came to 12 bases. CDR1 and CDR2 from the germline V gene are MNHNY and SVGAGI (reference sequence). This CDR3 contains 14 residues. This chain's CDR3 is CASSSLGGYQPQHF. Written as DNA, the CDR3 is TGTGCCAGCAGTTCTCTGGGGGGCTATCAGCCCCAGCATTTT.

The chain has TRBV30 and TRBJ1-1, with TRBD1 identical over 7 bases. Germline assignment: CDR1 GTSNPN and CDR2 SVGIG (reference sequence). CDR3 length: 13 residues. The trim removed 0 bases at V and 10 bases at J, leaving 8 bases unmatched. As DNA, the CDR3 is TGTGCCTGGAGTGTACGGGCAGGGGGTCGAGCTTTCTTT. Translation: CAWSVRAGGRAFF.

The chain couples TRBV30 to TRBJ2-5; TRBD1 or TRBD2 may be the D gene (5 bases each). The CDR3 consists of 13 residues. Trimming pared 0 bases from V and 1 base from J, leaving 6 bases between. The V gene's germline CDR1 is GTSNPN and CDR2 SVGIG (reference sequence). The CDR3, as DNA: TGTGCCTGGAGTGTAGGGACCCAAGAGACCCAGTACTTC. It yields the protein CAWSVGTQETQYF.

The gene calls are TRBV9 and TRBJ2-2; no definite D call. The CDR3 covers 13 residues. Germline CDR1 SGDLS, CDR2 YYNGEE. Trimming took 5 bases from V and 6 from J, leaving 11 bases between them. CDR3 DNA sequence: TGTGCCAGCAGTGCCCCGGCGTCCGGGGAGCTGTTTTTT. Translated, it gives CASSAPASGELFF.

This rearrangement joins TRBV5-6 to TRBJ1-1; maybe TRBD1 (5 bases). The CDR3 is 12 residues long. Germline assignment: CDR1 SGHDT and CDR2 YYEEEE. The V and J ends lost 2 bases and 10 bases respectively, with 12 bases between them. Here the CDR3 DNA reads TGTGCCAGCAGCTTAGGGGTCGCTGGAGCTTTCTTT. This encodes CASSLGVAGAFF.

The rearrangement links TRBV15 to TRBJ1-1; a weak D match, TRBD1 (5 bases). Per the germline V gene, CDR1 is LNHNV and CDR2 is YYDKDF (reference sequence). The V end was cut by 3 bases, the J end by 6 bases, with 17 bases between. The CDR3 is made up of 15 amino acids. In nucleotides, the CDR3 is TGTGCCACCAGCAGGTCCGGACAACTGGGATCTGAAGCTTTCTTT. Its protein product is CATSRSGQLGSEAFF. The variable domain in full, with the rest retrieved from reference TRBV15 and TRBJ1-1, is DAMVIQNPRYQVTQFGKPVTLSCSQTLNHNVMYWYQQKSSQAPKLLFHYYDKDFNNEADTPDNFQSRRPNTSFCFLDIRSPGLGDTAMYLCATSRSGQLGSEAFFGQGTRLTVV.

The genes are TRBV5-1 and TRBJ1-2; TRBD1 agrees at 7 bases. Germline V gene sequence: CDR1 SGHRS, CDR2 YFSETQ. V dropped 6 bases and J dropped 4; count of bases not matched to a gene: 12. The CDR3 spans 15 residues. CDR3 protein: CASNDRQGASYGYTF. Written as DNA, the CDR3 is TGCGCCAGCAACGACCGACAGGGTGCCTCCTATGGCTACACCTTC.

This chain links TRBV7-2 with TRBJ1-2; D might be TRBD1 (6 bases). The CDR3 extends over 14 amino acids. In germline, CDR1 is SGHTA, CDR2 FQGNSA. The V end was cut by 4 bases, the J end by 4 bases, with 13 bases between. The CDR3 DNA reads as TGTGCCAGCAGCTCCGGACAGCACAGCTATGGCTACACCTTC. Its translation is CASSSGQHSYGYTF.

The chain couples TRBV5-1 to TRBJ2-1, with D possibly being TRBD1 (6 bases). This CDR3 contains 12 residues. CDR1 is SGHRS, CDR2 YFSETQ, per germline. Deletions cut 4 bases from V and 9 bases from J, with 11 bases between. CDR3 amino acids: CASSEGQTEQFF. The CDR3 region has the DNA TGCGCCAGCAGCGAAGGACAGACTGAGCAGTTCTTC.

This clone was recorded only once. The chain carries TRBV28 and TRBJ2-7; 7 positions match TRBD1. CDR3 length equals 13 residues. Germline V lookup: CDR1 MDHEN, CDR2 SYDVKM. The J segment lost 4 bases and the V segment lost 7 bases, leaving 7 bases of the junction unmatched. The CDR3 is CASNIPGGYEQYF. As DNA, the CDR3 is TGTGCCAGCAACATTCCAGGGGGTTACGAGCAGTACTTC. The variable domain in full, completed from reference TRBV28 and TRBJ2-7, reads DVKVTQSSRYLVKRTGEKVFLECVQDMDHENMFWYRQDPGLGLRLIYFSYDVKMKEKGDIPEGYSVSREKKERFSLILESASTNQTSMYLCASNIPGGYEQYFGPGTRLTVT.

V usage is TRBV10-3 and J usage is TRBJ2-3; 14 bases match TRBD2. Trimming took 6 bases from V and 4 from J; bases not matched to a gene: 6. The CDR3 has 16 amino acids. Germline V lookup: CDR1 ENHRY, CDR2 SYGVKD. The CDR3 nucleotides are TGTGCCATCAGCGGCAGACTAGCGGGAGGGGCAGATACGCAGTATTTT. Translation: CAISGRLAGGADTQYF.

This chain connects TRBV15 to TRBJ2-1; D is perhaps TRBD2 (7 bases). Germline V gives CDR1 LNHNV, CDR2 YYDKDF (reference sequence). This CDR3 is 15 amino acids long. V gave up 0 bases and J gave up 9 bases, with 15 bases separating them. CDR3 in DNA: TGTGCCACCAGCAGAGATCTTTTGGGGGGGGCTGAGCAGTTCTTC. Its translation is CATSRDLLGGAEQFF.

The chain recombines TRBV23-1 with TRBJ1-3, with D unclear. TRBV23-1 belongs to the ORF category, with a function that is uncertain. Trimming took 3 bases from V and 3 from J, leaving 21 bases between them. CDR3 length: 18 amino acids. CDR3: CASSHPAPLTRFGNTIYF. The CDR3 DNA is TGCGCCAGCAGTCACCCCGCCCCCCTCACTAGGTTTGGAAACACCATATATTTT.

The rearrangement uses TRBV14 and TRBJ2-7, with TRBD2 as a possible D gene (5 bases). The CDR3 spans 13 residues. V was shortened by 5 bases and J by 11 bases, with 19 bases between the two germline ends. CDR1 SGHDN and CDR2 FVKESK come from the germline V gene. Written as DNA, the CDR3 is TGTGCCAGCAGCGCAAATTTGGAGGCCCCAAAGTACTTC. Protein: CASSANLEAPKYF.

This clone was seen only a few times. The V call is TRBV5-1, the J call TRBJ1-2; D may be TRBD1 (5 bases). Germline CDR1 reads SGHRS; CDR2 reads YFSETQ. Trimming cost V 0 bases and J 4 bases, with 13 bases left between them. The CDR3 contains 15 residues. CDR3: CASSLGDPEVYGYTF. Here the CDR3 DNA reads TGCGCCAGCAGCTTGGGGGACCCCGAGGTCTATGGCTACACCTTC.

The J gene is TRBJ1-5, the V gene TRBV29-1; possibly TRBD1 for D (6 bases). Per the germline V gene, CDR1 is SQVTM and CDR2 is ANQGSEA. The CDR3 is 13 residues long. The V and J ends lost 4 bases and 4 bases respectively, with 11 bases between them. CDR3 protein: CSVADTGNQPQHF. CDR3 nucleotides: TGCAGCGTTGCGGATACAGGGAATCAGCCCCAGCATTTT.

The chain recombines TRBV5-1 with TRBJ2-1; D call uncertain. CDR1 SGHRS and CDR2 YFSETQ come from the germline V gene. Trimming took off 2 bases at V and 5 bases at J, with 11 bases between the two ends. The CDR3 is 14 amino acids. In DNA form, the CDR3 reads TGCGCCAGCAGCTTCAGGCAGGCTAACAATGAGCAGTTCTTC. Amino acid sequence: CASSFRQANNEQFF. The complete variable domain, with remaining parts taken from reference TRBV5-1 and TRBJ2-1, reads KAGVTQTPRYLIKTRGQQVTLSCSPISGHRSVSWYQQTPGQGLQFLFEYFSETQRNKGNFPGRFSGRQFSNSRSEMNVSTLELGDSALYLCASSFRQANNEQFFGPGTRLTVL.

The V call is TRBV10-3, the J call TRBJ1-2; D perhaps matches TRBD1 (5 bases). The CDR3 runs to 13 residues. Trimming cost V 0 bases and J 6 bases, with 8 bases left between them. The germline V gene encodes CDR1 ENHRY and CDR2 SYGVKD. The CDR3 loop is CAISESKGNGYTF. The CDR3 bases are TGTGCCATCAGTGAGTCGAAGGGGAATGGCTACACCTTC.

This chain connects TRBV7-9 to TRBJ1-5; D is unresolved. Deletions cut 5 bases from V and 0 bases from J, with 17 bases between. The CDR3 is made up of 17 amino acids. Looked up from germline, CDR1 is SEHNR and CDR2 is FQNEAQ (reference sequence). CDR3 DNA: TGTGCCAGCAGCCACGGCCGCACCGGGGATAGCAATCAGCCCCAGCATTTT. Encoded protein: CASSHGRTGDSNQPQHF.

The chain is built from TRBV7-8 and TRBJ1-2; possibly TRBD1 for D (6 bases). With 1 base removed from V and 3 bases from J, the gap between germline ends came to 6 bases. From germline, CDR1 is SGHVS and CDR2 FQNEAQ. The CDR3 totals 13 residues. CDR3 amino acids: CASSLGTDYGYTF. CDR3 DNA: TGTGCCAGCAGCTTAGGGACAGACTATGGCTACACCTTC.

In nucleotides, the CDR3 is TGTGCCAGCAGTGACCTCCAAACGGAGGTTTATGGCTACACCTTC. Amino acid sequence: CASSDLQTEVYGYTF. This sequence joins TRBV2 and TRBJ1-2, with D unclear. This CDR3 spans 15 amino acids. The V and J ends lost 3 bases and 5 bases respectively, with 16 bases between them. Germline V CDR1 and CDR2: SNHLY, FYNNEI.

The genes are TRBV11-1 and TRBJ1-1, with 7 bases matching TRBD1. This CDR3 region has 15 residues. V lost 1 base to trimming and J lost 0 bases; unmatched junction nucleotides: 2. Per germline, CDR1 SGHAT and CDR2 FQDESV (reference sequence). CDR3 coding DNA: TGTGCCAGCAGCTTAGAGGGGGCTGTGAACACTGAAGCTTTCTTT. This sequence encodes CASSLEGAVNTEAFF. The full variable domain, in which reference TRBV11-1 and TRBJ1-1 provide the parts outside the CDR3, is EAEVAQSPRYKITEKSQAVAFWCDPISGHATLYWYRQILGQGPELLVQFQDESVVDDSQLPKDRFSAERLKGVDSTLKIQPAELGDSAMYLCASSLEGAVNTEAFFGQGTRLTVV.

V is TRBV6-4 and J is TRBJ2-1; D ambiguous. V was clipped by 1 base and J by 7 bases, with 11 bases between them. The CDR3 is 14 amino acids. CDR1 and CDR2 from the germline V gene are MRHNA and SNTAGT. In nucleotides, the CDR3 is TGTGCCAGCAGTGACTTGGATCTGGGAAATGAGCAGTTCTTC. Encoded protein: CASSDLDLGNEQFF.

The chain uses TRBV19 and TRBJ2-7, with a possible D match to TRBD1 (6 bases). The V gene's germline CDR1 is LNHDA and CDR2 SQIVND (reference sequence). The V gene lost 3 bases and the J gene lost 2 bases, with 14 bases spanning the gap. The CDR3 length is 15 residues. The CDR3 bases are TGTGCCAGTAGTATTGGGGGCTCGGGTACCTACGAGCAGTACTTC. It encodes CASSIGGSGTYEQYF.